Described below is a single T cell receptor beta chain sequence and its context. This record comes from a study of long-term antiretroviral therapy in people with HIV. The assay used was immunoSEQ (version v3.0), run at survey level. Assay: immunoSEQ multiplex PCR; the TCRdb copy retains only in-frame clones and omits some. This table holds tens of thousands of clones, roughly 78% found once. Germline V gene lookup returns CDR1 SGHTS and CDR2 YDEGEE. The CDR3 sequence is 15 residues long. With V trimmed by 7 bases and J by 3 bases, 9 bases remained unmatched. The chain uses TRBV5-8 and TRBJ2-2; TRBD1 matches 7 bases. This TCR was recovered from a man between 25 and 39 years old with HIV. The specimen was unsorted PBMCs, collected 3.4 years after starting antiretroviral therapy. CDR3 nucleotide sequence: TGTGCCAGCTCTTTAGGGGGCGGTTACACCGGGGAGCTGTTTTTT. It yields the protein CASSLGGGYTGELFF.